This T cell receptor (beta chain) is drawn from a study of shared clonotypes between healthy human individuals. Notes on the study in general: Unshared clonotypes carried lower generation probabilities than those common to all four donors.

Assay: immunoSEQ multiplex PCR; the TCRdb copy retains only in-frame clones and omits some. The sample shows under 1 million clones, just over 95% of them seen only once. CD45RO-negative CD8 cells positively selected for CCR7 made up the naive population, which excluded terminally differentiated effector memory CD45RA+ cells. The CDR3 length is 14 residues. Germline V gives CDR1 GTSNPN, CDR2 SVGIG (reference sequence). The V gene end was trimmed by 0 bases and the J gene end by 5 bases; junction bases not matched to a gene: 4. A remark on this clone: Its antigen is currently unknown.

The clonotype originates from a man aged 30 to 39 in good health. The sequencing input was naive CD8+ T cells sorted from blood. The chain is built from TRBV30 and TRBJ2-5; 9 bases are a match to TRBD1. The CDR3: CAWSVVTGGETQYF. The CDR3 DNA reads TGTGCCTGGAGTGTTGTGACAGGGGGGGAGACCCAGTACTTC.